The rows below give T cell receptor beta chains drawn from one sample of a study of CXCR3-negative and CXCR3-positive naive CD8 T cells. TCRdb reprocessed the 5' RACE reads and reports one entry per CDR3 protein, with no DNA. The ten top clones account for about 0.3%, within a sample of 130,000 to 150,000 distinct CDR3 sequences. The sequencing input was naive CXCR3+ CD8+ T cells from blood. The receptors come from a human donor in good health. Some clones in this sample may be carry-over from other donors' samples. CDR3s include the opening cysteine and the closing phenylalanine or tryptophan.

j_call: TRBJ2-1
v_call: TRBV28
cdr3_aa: CASTQTRNEQFF

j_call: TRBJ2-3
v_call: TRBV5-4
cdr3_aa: CASSLEMGGATDTQYF

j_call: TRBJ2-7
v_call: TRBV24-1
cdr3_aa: CATSDWGNNEQYF

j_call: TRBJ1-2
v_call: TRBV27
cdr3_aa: CASSLTRNYGYTF

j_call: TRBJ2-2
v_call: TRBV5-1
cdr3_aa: CASSSFTGELFF

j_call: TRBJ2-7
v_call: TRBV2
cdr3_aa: CASIGEGVDEQYF

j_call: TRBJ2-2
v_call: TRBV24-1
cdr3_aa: CATSEQGGTGELFF

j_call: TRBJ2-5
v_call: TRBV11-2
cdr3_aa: CASSFYPDPREETQYF

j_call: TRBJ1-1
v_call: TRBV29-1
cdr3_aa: CSVDVQRTEAFF

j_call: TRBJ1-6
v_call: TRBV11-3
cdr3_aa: CASSWRQGDNSPLHF

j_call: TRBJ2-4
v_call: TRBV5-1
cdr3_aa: CASSPRDWAKNIQYF

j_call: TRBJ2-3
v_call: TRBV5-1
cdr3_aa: CASSFAEPRTDTQYF

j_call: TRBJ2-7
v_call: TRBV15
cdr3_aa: CATSWDREGLYEQYF

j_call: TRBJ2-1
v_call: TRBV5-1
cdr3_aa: CASSRTSGGSYNEQFF

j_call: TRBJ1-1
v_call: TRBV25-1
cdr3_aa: CASSESGILSEAFF

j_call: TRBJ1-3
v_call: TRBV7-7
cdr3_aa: CASSLRRRCSGNTIYF

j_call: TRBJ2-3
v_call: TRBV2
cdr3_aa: CASSSRTRGGDTQYF

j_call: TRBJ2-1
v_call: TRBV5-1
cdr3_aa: CASSWGADSYNEQFF

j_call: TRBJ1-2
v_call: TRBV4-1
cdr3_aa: CASSQVRGGTGSGGYTF

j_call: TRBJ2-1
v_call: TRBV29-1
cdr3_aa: CSVVESDEQFF

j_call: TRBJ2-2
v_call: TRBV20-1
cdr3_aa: CSASQGGTGELFF

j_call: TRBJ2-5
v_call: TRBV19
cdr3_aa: CASSNIKTSAIQETQYF

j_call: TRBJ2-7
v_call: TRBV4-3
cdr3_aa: CASSQDRDSSYEQYF

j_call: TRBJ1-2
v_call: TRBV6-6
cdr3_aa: CASMVSLEWGYTF

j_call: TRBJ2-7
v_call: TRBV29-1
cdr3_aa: CSARQGPYEQYF

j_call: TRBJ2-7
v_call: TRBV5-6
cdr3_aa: CASSLGLQYEQYF

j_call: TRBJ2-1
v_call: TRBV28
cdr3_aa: CASSFYMAGQYNEQFF

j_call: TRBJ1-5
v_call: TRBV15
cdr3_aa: CATSEERAKRTNQPQHF

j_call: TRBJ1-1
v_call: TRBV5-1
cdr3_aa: CASSPPGQGVSEAFF

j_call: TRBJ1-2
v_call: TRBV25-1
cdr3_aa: CASSEQTGDYGYTF

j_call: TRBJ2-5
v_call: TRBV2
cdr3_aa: CASSEGLAVVETQYF

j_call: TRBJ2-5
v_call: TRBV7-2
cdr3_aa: CASGRGSGGLETQYF

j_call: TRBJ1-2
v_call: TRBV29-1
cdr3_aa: CSVEEGLQHTF

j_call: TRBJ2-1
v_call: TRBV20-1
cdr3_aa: CSAFPISGSRYNEQFF

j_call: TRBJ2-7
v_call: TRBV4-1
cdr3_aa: CASSSDWRRSYEQYF

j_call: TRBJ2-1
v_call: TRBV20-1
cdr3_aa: CSASTPGNEQFF

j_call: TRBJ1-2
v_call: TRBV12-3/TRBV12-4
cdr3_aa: CASSPSLGTGGEGYGYTF

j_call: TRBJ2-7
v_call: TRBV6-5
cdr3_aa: CASSPGQGLSYEQYF

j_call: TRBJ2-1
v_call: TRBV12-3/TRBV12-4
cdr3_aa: CASSPPTPGSYNEQFF

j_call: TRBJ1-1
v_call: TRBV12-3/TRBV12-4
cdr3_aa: CAVSLGTEAFF

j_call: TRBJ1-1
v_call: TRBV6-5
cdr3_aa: CASSSEPPFQKNTEAFF

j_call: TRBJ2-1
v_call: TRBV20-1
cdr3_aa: CSAREPLSYNEQFF

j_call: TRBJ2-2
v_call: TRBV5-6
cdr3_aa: CASSLAWADPSGELFF

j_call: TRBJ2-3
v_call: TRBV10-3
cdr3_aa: CAISATSTSTDTQYF

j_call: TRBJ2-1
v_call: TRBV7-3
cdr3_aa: CASSQGNEQFF

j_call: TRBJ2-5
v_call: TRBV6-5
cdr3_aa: CASILAPGTSEETQYF

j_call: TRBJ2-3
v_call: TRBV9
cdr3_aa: CASSAGQGGADTQYF

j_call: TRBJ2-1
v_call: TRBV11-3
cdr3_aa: CASSNRQVDEQFF

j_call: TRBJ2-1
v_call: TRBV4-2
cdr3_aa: CASSQEAGTSTYNEQFF

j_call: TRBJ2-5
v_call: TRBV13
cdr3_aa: CASSSPRGPQETQYF

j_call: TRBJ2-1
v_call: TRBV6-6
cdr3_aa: CASSYNEGGWGEQFF

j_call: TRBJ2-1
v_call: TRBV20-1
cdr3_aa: CSATSGGVSDEQFF